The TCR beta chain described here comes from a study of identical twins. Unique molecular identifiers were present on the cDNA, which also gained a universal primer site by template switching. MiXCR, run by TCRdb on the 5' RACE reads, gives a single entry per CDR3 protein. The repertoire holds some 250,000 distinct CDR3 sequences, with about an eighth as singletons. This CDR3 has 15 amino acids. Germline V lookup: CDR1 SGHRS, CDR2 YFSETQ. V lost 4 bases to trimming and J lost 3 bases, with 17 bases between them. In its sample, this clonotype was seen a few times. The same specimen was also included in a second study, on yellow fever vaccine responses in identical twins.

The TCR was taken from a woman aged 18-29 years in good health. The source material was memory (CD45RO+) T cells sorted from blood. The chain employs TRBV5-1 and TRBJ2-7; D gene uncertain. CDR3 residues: CASSRGVLSIYEQYF. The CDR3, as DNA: TGCGCCAGCAGCCGTGGAGTCCTCTCGATCTACGAGCAGTACTTC.